This TCR beta chain came from a study of graft-versus-host responses after intestinal transplantation. In the study overall: As for transplant type, recipients had multivisceral, liver-intestinal, or isolated intestinal grafts. Every transplant recipient was induced with anti-thymocyte globulin, then maintained on tacrolimus and steroids for around 3 years. General study results and limits: Among recipient marrow samples, GvH clones were found; some appeared first in ileum or blood. After transplant, early declines in HvG clones were associated with peak levels of circulating GvH clones.

The assay was immunoSEQ multiplex PCR, and TCRdb's table has in-frame clones only and misses some. The sample has under 15,000 clones; approximately 82% are singletons. On this clone itself: Its antigen is unidentified.

The V end lost 1 base, the J end lost 2 bases, and 18 bases lay between the germline ends. The CDR3 consists of 17 residues. Germline values: CDR1 MDHEN, CDR2 SYDVKM. This TCR was recovered from a human patient who received an intestinal transplant, so some T cells may come from the graft donor. The J gene is TRBJ2-7, the V gene TRBV28; the D is unclear. This material consisted of PBMCs, taken 120 to 130 days after transplant. CDR3 DNA sequence: TGTGCCAGCAGTTTATTGCGCGAGCGTCCCTTCGCCTACGAGCAGTACTTC. Translating gives CASSLLRERPFAYEQYF.